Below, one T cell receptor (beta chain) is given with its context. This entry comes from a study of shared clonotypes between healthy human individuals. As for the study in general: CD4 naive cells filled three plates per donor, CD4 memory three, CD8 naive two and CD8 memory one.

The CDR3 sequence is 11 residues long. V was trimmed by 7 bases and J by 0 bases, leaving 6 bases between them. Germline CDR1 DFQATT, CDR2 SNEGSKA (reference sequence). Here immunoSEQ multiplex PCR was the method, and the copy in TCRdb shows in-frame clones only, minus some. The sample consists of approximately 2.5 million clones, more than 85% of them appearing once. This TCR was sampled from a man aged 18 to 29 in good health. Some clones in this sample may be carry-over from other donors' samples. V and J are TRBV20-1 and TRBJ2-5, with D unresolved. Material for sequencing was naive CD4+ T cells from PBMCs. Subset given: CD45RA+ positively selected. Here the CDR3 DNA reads TGCAGTGAAACGTACCAAGAGACCCAGTACTTC. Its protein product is CSETYQETQYF.